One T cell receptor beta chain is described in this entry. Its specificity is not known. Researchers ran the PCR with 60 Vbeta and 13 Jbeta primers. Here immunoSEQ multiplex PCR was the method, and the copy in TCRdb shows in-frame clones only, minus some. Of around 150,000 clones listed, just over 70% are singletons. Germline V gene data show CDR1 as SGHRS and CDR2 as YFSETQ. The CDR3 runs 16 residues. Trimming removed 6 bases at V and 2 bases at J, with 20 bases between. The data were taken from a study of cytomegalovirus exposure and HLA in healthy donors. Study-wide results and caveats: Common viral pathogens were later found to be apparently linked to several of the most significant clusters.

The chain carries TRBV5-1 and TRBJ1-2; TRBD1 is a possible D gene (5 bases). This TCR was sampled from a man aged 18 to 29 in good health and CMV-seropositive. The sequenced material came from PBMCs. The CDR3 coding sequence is TGCGCCAGCACGGGACGGGGGGGAACGGGGAACTATGGCTACACCTTC. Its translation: CASTGRGGTGNYGYTF.